One sample yielded the 9 T cell receptor beta chains listed below, sequenced in a study of monozygotic twins with inflammatory bowel disease. TCRdb reworked the 5' RACE reads into one entry per CDR3 protein, no DNA. With about 300,000 distinct CDR3 sequences in the sample, the ten largest clones hold over 5.5%. Sequenced material: blood. The receptor source for this set is a human donor with ulcerative colitis or Crohn's disease, or a healthy co-twin of an affected twin (not recorded which).

V usage is TRBV29-1 and J usage is TRBJ1-1; TCRdb's D gene call, TRBD1, goes unchecked for lack of DNA. The CDR3 spans 11 residues. Germline V gene data show CDR1 as SQVTM and CDR2 as ANQGSEA. The chain's CDR3 is CSVHFGQKAFF.

The chain recombines TRBV28 with TRBJ2-2. The CDR3 runs to 12 residues. The germline V gene encodes CDR1 MDHEN and CDR2 SYDVKM. The CDR3 spells CASSLNPIVLFF.

This chain connects TRBV28 to TRBJ1-6. The CDR3 consists of 16 residues. Germline V gene sequence: CDR1 MDHEN, CDR2 SYDVKM. The chain's CDR3 is CASSFRTYSYNSPLHF.

CDR3 residues: CASGRVRDEQYF. This chain uses TRBV12-3 or TRBV12-4 with TRBJ2-7; as DNA is missing, the TRBD2 call by TCRdb cannot be tested. The CDR3 has 12 amino acids.

The gene calls are TRBV4-3 and TRBJ2-7. From germline, CDR1 is LGHNA and CDR2 YSLEER. This CDR3 has 13 amino acids. The CDR3 sequence: CASSPRIRYEQYF.

The chain is built from TRBV18 and TRBJ2-3. The length of the CDR3 is 15 residues. From germline, CDR1 is KGHSH and CDR2 LQKENI. CDR3 loop: CASSFDLGSTDTQYF. Full variable domain (missing parts from reference TRBV18 and TRBJ2-3): NAGVMQNPRHLVRRRGQEARLRCSPMKGHSHVYWYRQLPEEGLKFMVYLQKENIIDESGMPKERFSAEFPKEGPSILRIQQVVRGDSAAYFCASSFDLGSTDTQYFGPGTRLTVL.

The chain carries TRBV2 and TRBJ1-1. This CDR3 comprises 13 residues. Germline assignment: CDR1 SNHLY and CDR2 FYNNEI. The CDR3 protein is CASSEEGRVGAFF.

The chain joins TRBV5-1 to TRBJ2-7; as DNA is missing, the TRBD2 call by TCRdb cannot be tested. CDR1 and CDR2 (germline): SGHRS, YFSETQ. The CDR3 spans 14 residues. CDR3 in amino acids: CASSLQVVPDEQYF.

The gene calls are TRBV24-1 and TRBJ1-1; TCRdb designates TRBD1, a call that cannot be tested without DNA. Germline V gene lookup returns CDR1 KGHDR and CDR2 SFDVKD. CDR3 length equals 14 residues. Here the CDR3 reads CATSDGGVNTEAFF.